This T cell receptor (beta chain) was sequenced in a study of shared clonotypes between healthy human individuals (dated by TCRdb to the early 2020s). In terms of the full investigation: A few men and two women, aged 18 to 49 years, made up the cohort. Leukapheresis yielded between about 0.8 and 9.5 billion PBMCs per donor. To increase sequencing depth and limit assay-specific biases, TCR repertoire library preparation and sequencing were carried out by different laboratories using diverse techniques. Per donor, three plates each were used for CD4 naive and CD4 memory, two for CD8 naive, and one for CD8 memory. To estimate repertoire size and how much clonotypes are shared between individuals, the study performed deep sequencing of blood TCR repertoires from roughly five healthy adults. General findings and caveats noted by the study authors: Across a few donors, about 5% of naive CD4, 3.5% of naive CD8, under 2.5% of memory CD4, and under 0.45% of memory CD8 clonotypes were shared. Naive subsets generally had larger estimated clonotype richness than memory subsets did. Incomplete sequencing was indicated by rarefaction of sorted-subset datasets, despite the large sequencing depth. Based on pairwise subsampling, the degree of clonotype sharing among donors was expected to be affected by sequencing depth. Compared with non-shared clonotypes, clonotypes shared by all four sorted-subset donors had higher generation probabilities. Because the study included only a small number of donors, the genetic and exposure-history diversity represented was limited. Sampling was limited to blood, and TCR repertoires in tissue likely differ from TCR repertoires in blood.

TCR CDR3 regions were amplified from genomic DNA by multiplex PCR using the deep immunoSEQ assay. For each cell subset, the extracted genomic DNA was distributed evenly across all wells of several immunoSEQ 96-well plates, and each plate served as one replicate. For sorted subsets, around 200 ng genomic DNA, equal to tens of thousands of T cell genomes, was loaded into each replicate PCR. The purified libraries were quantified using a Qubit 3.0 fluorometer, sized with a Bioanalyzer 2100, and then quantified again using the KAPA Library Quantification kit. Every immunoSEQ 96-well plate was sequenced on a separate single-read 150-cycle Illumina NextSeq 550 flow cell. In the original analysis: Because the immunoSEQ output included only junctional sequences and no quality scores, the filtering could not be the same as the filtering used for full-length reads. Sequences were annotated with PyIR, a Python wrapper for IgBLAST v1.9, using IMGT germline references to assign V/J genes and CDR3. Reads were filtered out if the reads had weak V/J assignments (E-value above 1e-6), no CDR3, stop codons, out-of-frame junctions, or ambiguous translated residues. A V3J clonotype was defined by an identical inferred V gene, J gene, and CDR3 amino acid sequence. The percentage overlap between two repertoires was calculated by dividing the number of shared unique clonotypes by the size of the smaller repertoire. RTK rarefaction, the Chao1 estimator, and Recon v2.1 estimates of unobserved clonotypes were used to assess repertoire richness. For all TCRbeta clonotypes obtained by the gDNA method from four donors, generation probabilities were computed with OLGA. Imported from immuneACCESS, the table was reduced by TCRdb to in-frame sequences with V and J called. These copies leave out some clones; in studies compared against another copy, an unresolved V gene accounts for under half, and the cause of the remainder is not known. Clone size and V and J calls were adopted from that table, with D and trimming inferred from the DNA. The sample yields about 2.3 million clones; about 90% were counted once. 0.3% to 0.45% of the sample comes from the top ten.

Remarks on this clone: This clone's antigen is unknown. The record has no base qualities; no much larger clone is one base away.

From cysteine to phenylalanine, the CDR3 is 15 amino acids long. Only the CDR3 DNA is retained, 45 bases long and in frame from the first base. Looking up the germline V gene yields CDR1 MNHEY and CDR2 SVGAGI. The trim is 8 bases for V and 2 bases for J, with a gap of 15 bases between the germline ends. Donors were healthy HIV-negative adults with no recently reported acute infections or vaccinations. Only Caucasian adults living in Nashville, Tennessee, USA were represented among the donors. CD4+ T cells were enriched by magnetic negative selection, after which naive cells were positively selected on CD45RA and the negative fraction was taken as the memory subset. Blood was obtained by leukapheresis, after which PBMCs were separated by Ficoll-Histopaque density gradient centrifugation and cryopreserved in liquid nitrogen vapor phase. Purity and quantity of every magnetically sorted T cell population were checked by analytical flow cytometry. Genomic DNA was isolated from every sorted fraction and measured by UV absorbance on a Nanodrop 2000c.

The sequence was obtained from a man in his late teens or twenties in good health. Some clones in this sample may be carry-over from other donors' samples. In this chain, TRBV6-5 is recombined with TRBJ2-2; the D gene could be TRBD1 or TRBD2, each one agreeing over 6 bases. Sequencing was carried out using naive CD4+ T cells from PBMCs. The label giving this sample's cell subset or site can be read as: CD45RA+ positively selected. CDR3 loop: CASWGRGLNTGELFF. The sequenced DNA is TGTGCCAGCTGGGGGCGGGGACTCAACACCGGGGAGCTGTTTTTT.